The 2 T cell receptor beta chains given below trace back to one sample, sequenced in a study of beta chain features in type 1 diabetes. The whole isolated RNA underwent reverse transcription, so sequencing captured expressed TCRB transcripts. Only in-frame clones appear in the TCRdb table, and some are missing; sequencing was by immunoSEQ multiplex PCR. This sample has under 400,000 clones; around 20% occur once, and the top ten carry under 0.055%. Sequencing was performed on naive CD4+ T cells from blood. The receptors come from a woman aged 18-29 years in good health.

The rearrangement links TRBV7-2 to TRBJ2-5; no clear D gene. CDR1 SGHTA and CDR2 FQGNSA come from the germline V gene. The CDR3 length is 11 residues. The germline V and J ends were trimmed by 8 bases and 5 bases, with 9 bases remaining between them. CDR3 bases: TGTGCCAGCGCCCCTGCGGAGACCCAGTACTTC. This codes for CASAPAETQYF.

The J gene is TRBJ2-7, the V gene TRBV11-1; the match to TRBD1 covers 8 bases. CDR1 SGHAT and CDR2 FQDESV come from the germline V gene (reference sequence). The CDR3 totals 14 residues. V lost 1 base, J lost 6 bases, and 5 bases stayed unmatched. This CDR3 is CASSLVRTGSEQYF. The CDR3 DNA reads TGTGCCAGCAGCTTAGTCCGGACAGGGAGCGAGCAGTACTTC.